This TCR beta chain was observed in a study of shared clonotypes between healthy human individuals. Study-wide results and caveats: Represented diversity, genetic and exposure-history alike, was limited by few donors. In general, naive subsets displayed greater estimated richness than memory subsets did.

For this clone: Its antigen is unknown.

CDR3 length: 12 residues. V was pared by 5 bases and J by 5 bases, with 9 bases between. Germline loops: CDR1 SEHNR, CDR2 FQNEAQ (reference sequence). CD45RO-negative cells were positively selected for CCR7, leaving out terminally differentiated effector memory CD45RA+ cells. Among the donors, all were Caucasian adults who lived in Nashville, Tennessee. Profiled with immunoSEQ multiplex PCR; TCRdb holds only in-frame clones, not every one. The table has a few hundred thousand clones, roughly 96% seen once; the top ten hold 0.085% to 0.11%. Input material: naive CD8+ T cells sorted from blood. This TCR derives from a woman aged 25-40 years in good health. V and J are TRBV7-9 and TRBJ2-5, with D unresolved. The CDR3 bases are TGTGCCAGCAGCACCCCACGGGAGACCCAGTACTTC. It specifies CASSTPRETQYF. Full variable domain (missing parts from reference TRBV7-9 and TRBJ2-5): DTGVSQNPRHKITKRGQNVTFRCDPISEHNRLYWYRQTLGQGPEFLTYFQNEAQLEKSRLLSDRFSAERPKGSFSTLEIQRTEQGDSAMYLCASSTPRETQYFGPGTRLLVL.